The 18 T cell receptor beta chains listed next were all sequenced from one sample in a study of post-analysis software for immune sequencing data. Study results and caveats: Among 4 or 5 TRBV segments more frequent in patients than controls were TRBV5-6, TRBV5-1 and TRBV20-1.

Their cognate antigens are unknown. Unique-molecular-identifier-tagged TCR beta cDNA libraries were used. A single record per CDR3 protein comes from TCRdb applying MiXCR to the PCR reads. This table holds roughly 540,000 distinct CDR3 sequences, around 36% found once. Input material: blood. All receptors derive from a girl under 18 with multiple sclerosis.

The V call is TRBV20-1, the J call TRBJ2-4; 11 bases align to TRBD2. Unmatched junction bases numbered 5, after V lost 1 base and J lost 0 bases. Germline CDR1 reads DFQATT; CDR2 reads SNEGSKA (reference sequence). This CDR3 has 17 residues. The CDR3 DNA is TGCAGTGCTAGAGTAGCGGGGGGGACGGTAGCCAAAAACATTCAGTACTTC. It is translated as CSARVAGGTVAKNIQYF.

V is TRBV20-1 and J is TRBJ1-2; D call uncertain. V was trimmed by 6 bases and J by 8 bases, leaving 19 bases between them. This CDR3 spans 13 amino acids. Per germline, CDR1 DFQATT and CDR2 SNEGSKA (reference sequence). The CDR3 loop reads CSAKVRQSRGYTF. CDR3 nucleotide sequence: TGCAGTGCGAAAGTTAGGCAGAGTCGCGGCTACACCTTC.

The chain's CDR3 is CSARLGAISYEQYF. For the CDR3, the DNA is TGCAGTGCTAGATTGGGGGCGATCTCCTACGAGCAGTACTTC. V gene TRBV20-1 combines with J gene TRBJ2-7; tentative D call: TRBD1 (6 bases). The CDR3 consists of 14 residues. The V and J ends lost 2 bases and 0 bases respectively, with 11 bases between them. Germline V gene sequence: CDR1 DFQATT, CDR2 SNEGSKA (reference sequence).

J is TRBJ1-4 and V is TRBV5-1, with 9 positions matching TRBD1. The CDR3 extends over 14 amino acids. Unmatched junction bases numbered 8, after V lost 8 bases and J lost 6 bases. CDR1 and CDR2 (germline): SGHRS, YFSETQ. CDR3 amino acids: CASSHRDRDEKLFF. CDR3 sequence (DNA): TGCGCCAGTTCACACCGGGACAGGGATGAAAAACTGTTTTTT.

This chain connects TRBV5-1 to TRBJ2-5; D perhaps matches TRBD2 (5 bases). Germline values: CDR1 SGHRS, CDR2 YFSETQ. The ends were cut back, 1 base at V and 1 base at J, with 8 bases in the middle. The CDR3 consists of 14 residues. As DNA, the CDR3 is TGCGCCAGCAGCTTGATGCGGGTCCAAGAGACCCAGTACTTC. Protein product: CASSLMRVQETQYF.

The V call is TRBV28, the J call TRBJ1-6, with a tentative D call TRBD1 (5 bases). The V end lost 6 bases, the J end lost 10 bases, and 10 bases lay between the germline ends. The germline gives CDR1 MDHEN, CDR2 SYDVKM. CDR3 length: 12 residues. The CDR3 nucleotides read TGTGCCAGCAGCTCCAGGGAATCACCCCTCCACTTT. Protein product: CASSSRESPLHF.

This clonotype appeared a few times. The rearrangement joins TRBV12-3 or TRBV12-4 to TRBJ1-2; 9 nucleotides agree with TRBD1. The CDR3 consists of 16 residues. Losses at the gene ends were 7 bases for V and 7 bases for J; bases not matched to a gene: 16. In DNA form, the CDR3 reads TGTGCCAGCACTCGTGCCCGGACAGGGGTGGTTGGTGGCTACACCTTC. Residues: CASTRARTGVVGGYTF.

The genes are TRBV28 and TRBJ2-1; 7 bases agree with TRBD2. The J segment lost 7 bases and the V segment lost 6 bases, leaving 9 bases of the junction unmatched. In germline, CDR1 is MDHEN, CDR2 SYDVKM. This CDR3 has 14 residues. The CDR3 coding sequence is TGTGCCAGCAGCAAACGGACGGGGGGAAATGAGCAGTTCTTC. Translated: CASSKRTGGNEQFF.

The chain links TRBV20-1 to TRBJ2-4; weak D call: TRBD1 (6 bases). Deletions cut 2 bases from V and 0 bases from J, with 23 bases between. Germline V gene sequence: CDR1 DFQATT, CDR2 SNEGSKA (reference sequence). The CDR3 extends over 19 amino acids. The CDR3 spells CSARRMGQQYSEAKNIQYF. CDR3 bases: TGCAGTGCTAGACGGATGGGACAACAATATTCCGAAGCCAAAAACATTCAGTACTTC.

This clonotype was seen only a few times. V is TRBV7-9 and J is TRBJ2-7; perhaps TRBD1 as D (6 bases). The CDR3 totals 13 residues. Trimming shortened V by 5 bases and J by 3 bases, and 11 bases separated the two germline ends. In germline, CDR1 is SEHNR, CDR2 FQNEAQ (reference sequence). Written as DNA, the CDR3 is TGTGCCAGCAGCCGACAGGCGCTCTACGAGCAGTACTTC. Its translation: CASSRQALYEQYF.

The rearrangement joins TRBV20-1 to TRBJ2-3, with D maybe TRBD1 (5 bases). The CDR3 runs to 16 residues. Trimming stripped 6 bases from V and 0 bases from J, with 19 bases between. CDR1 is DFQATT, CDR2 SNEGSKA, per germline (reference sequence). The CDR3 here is CSAGAPDLTSTDTQYF. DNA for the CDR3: TGCAGTGCAGGGGCCCCGGACCTGACTAGCACAGATACGCAGTATTTT.

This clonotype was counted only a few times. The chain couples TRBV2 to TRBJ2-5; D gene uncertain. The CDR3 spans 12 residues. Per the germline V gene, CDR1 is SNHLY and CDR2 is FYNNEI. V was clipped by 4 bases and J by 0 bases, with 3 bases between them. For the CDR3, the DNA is TGTGCCAGCAGTGCGGACCAAGAGACCCAGTACTTC. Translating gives CASSADQETQYF.

In DNA form, the CDR3 reads TGTGCCAGCAGCTTAGGTCGACAGGGACGGAACACTGAAGCTTTCTTT. Translated, it gives CASSLGRQGRNTEAFF. The chain couples TRBV11-2 to TRBJ1-1; the match to TRBD1 covers 7 bases. After removal of 1 base from V and 1 base from J, the junction contained 6 bases not matched to a gene. The CDR3 has 16 amino acids. CDR1 and CDR2 (germline): SGHAT, FQNNGV. Together with reference TRBV11-2 and TRBJ1-1, the CDR3 gives the full variable domain: EAGVAQSPRYKIIEKRQSVAFWCNPISGHATLYWYQQILGQGPKLLIQFQNNGVVDDSQLPKDRFSAERLKGVDSTLKIQPAKLEDSAVYLCASSLGRQGRNTEAFFGQGTRLTVV.

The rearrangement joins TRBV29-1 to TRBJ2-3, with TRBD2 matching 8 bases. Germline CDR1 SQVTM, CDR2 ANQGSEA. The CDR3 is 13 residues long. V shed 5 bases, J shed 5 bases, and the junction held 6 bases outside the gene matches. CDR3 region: CSVSGGNQDTQYF. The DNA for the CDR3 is TGCAGCGTTAGCGGGGGCAATCAAGATACGCAGTATTTT.

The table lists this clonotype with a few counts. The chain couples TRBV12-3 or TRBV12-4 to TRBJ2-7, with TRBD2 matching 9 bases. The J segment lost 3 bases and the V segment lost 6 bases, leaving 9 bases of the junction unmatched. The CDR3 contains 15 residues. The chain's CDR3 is CASSASGTGHYEQYF. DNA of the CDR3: TGTGCCAGCAGCGCTAGCGGGACCGGACACTACGAGCAGTACTTC.

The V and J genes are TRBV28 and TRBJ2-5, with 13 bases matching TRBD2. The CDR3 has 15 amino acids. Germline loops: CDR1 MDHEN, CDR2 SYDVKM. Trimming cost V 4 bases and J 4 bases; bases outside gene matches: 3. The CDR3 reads CASSSGTSGTETQYF. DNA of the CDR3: TGTGCCAGCAGTTCTGGGACTAGCGGGACAGAGACCCAGTACTTC.

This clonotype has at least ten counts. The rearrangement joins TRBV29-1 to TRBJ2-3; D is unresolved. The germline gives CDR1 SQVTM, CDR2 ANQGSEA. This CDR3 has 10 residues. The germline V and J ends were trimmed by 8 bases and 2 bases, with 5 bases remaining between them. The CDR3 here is CSTYTDTQYF. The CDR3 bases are TGCAGCACATACACAGATACGCAGTATTTT.

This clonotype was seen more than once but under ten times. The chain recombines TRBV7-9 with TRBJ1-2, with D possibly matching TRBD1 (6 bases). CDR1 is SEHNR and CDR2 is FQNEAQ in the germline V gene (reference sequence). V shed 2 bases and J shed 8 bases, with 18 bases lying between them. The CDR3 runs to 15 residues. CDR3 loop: CASSLLSGEVGGYTF. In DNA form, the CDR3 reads TGTGCCAGCAGCTTATTGTCAGGGGAGGTCGGCGGCTACACCTTC.